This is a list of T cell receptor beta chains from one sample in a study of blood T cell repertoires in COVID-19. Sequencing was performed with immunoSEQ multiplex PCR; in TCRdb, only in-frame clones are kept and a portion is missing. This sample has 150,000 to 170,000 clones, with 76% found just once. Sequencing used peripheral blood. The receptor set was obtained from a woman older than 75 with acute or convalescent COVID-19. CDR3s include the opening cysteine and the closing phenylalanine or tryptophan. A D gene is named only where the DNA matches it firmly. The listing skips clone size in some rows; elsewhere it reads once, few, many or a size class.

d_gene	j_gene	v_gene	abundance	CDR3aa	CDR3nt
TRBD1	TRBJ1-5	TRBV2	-	CASSIGTGGSQPQHF	TGTGCCAGCAGTATTGGGACAGGGGGCTCTCAGCCCCAGCATTTT
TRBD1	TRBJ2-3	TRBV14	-	CASSREQGVTDTQYF	TGTGCCAGCAGTCGGGAACAGGGGGTTACAGATACGCAGTATTTT
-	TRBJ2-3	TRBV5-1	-	CASSLDAGSTDTQYF	TGCGCCAGCAGCTTGGACGCGGGCTCCACAGATACGCAGTATTTT
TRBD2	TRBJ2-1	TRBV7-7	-	CASSLAGGSNEQFF	TGTGCTAGCAGCTTAGCGGGGGGAAGCAATGAGCAGTTCTTC
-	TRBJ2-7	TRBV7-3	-	CASSLTFTGFDEQYF	TGTGCCAGCAGCTTAACGTTTACAGGGTTCGACGAGCAGTACTTC
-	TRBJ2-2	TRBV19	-	CASNEGVSGELFF	TGTGCCAGTAACGAGGGGGTCTCCGGGGAGCTGTTTTTT
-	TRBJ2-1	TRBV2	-	CASSGTDGGPYNEQFF	TGTGCCAGCAGTGGGACGGATGGGGGCCCTTACAATGAGCAGTTCTTC
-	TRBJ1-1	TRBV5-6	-	CASSLERGSTEAFF	TGTGCCAGCAGCCTCGAGCGGGGTAGCACTGAAGCTTTCTTT
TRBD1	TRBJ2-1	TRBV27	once	CASSTGQPLRQFF	TGTGCCAGCAGTACGGGACAGCCCTTGAGGCAGTTCTTC
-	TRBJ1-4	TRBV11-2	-	CASSLGDFEKLFF	TGTGCCAGCAGCTTAGGGGACTTTGAAAAACTGTTTTTT
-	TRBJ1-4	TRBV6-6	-	CASRQPNEKLFF	TGTGCCAGCAGACAGCCTAATGAAAAACTGTTTTTT
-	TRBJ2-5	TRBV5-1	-	CASSSSGVQETQYF	TGCGCCAGCAGCTCTTCGGGGGTACAAGAGACCCAGTACTTC
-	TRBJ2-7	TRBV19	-	CASSTYDEQYF	TGTGCCAGTAGCACTTACGACGAGCAGTACTTC
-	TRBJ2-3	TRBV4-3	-	CASSQDLNRGGSTDTQYF	TGCGCCAGCAGCCAAGATCTGAACAGGGGGGGTAGCACAGATACGCAGTATTTT
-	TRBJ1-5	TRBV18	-	CASSRGSNQPQHF	TGTGCCAGCTCGAGAGGAAGCAATCAGCCCCAGCATTTT
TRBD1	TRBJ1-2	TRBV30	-	CAWGGWDRKNYGYTF	TGTGCCTGGGGGGGGTGGGACAGGAAGAACTATGGCTACACCTTC
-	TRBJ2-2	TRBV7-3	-	CASSLRGGANTGELFF	TGTGCCAGCAGCTTAAGGGGCGGGGCGAACACCGGGGAGCTGTTTTTT
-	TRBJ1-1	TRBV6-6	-	CASSYHGQGRRTEAFF	TGTGCCAGCAGTTACCACGGTCAGGGGCGGCGGACTGAAGCTTTCTTT
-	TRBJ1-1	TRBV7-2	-	CASSEQGWLGEAFF	TGTGCCAGCAGCGAACAGGGTTGGCTCGGTGAAGCTTTCTTT
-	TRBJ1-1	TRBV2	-	CASSPDIPRAFF	TGTGCCAGCAGTCCGGACATTCCCAGAGCTTTCTTT
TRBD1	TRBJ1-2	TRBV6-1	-	CASTPSGARGEGYTF	TGTGCCAGCACACCATCGGGGGCCAGGGGGGAAGGCTACACCTTC
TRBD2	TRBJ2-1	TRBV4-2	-	CASSQLAAGGGNEQFF	TGTGCCAGCAGCCAACTGGCGGCGGGAGGGGGGAATGAGCAGTTCTTC
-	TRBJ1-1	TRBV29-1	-	CSVGTEKETEAFF	TGCAGCGTTGGGACAGAAAAGGAAACTGAAGCTTTCTTT